These 17 T cell receptor beta chains originate from one sample sequenced in a study of OX40 agonist ivuxolimab in advanced cancers. Library prep was done by the immunoSEQ multiplex PCR assay. TCRdb's version of the immuneACCESS table is confined to in-frame rearrangements and falls short of the full clone set. An unresolved V gene accounts for under half of the shortfall where checked; the remainder is of unknown origin. In this sample the table shows some 90,000 clones, 92% of which occur a single time. The ten biggest clones cover around 3.3% of the sample. The source material was CD4+ or CD8+ T cells sorted from blood, sampled in a trial of the OX40 agonist ivuxolimab. Every receptor here comes from an adult with an advanced solid tumor such as melanoma, head and neck, liver or kidney cancer.

This clone appeared once. The J gene is TRBJ2-3, the V gene TRBV7-3; 8 bases match TRBD2. V dropped 5 bases and J dropped 6; count of bases not matched to a gene: 7. The CDR3 has 14 residues. The germline gives CDR1 SGHTA, CDR2 FQGTGA. As DNA, the CDR3 is TGTGCCAGCAGCCCGGCGGGAGGCCCCGATACGCAGTATTTT. It is translated as CASSPAGGPDTQYF.

The gene calls are TRBV27 and TRBJ2-7; D ambiguous. The V gene lost 6 bases and the J gene lost 4 bases, with 16 bases spanning the gap. Per the germline V gene, CDR1 is MNHEY and CDR2 is SMNVEV (reference sequence). CDR3 size: 14 residues. In DNA, the CDR3 is TGTGCCAGCAGCCAGATCCCGACGCAATACGAGCAGTACTTC. It is translated as CASSQIPTQYEQYF.

This clone came up once. V gene TRBV9 combines with J gene TRBJ2-7, with D possibly TRBD2 on 6 matching bases. With 4 bases removed from V and 2 bases from J, the gap between germline ends came to 13 bases. Germline V gene data show CDR1 as SGDLS and CDR2 as YYNGEE. This CDR3 region has 14 residues. The CDR3 here is CASSPWEAPYEQYF. The CDR3 DNA reads as TGTGCCAGCAGCCCCTGGGAGGCACCCTACGAGCAGTACTTC.

About this clone: A read error may account for a junction end that differs from germline. This CDR3 is CASSPELFRGTGELFF. In DNA form, the CDR3 reads TGTGCTAGCAGCCCCGAATTGTTTAGGGGGACCGGGGAGCTGTTTTTT. The rearrangement uses TRBV7-7 and TRBJ2-2; D might be TRBD1 (6 bases). The germline V gene has CDR1 SSHAT and CDR2 FNYEAQ (reference sequence). This CDR3 comprises 16 residues.

The V and J genes are TRBV4-1 and TRBJ2-1; tentative D call: TRBD2 (5 bases). This CDR3 has 19 amino acids. Germline-derived CDR1 and CDR2 are MGHRA and YSYEKL. Trimming pared 0 bases from V and 1 base from J, leaving 19 bases between. This CDR3 is CASSQDRHPTRASYNEQFF. The CDR3 nucleotides are TGCGCCAGCAGCCAAGATCGTCATCCCACGCGGGCTTCCTACAATGAGCAGTTCTTC.

The chain joins TRBV6-5 to TRBJ2-7; the match to TRBD2 covers 8 bases. V lost 6 bases and J lost 0; bases outside the gene matches: 4. Germline CDR1 and CDR2: MNHEY and SVGAGI. This CDR3 is 14 amino acids long. CDR3 loop: CASRSAGASYEQYF. The CDR3, as DNA: TGTGCCAGCAGGTCAGCGGGGGCCTCCTACGAGCAGTACTTC.

The chain joins TRBV6-5 to TRBJ2-7; 9 bases are a match to TRBD1. The ends lost 4 bases at V and 1 base at J; junction bases unmatched: 5. This CDR3 has 15 residues. Germline CDR1 is MNHEY and CDR2 is SVGAGI. The CDR3 loop is CASSSPGQGSYEQYF. CDR3 bases: TGTGCCAGCAGTTCCCCGGGACAGGGTTCCTACGAGCAGTACTTC.

The chain couples TRBV19 to TRBJ2-7; 8 nucleotides align to TRBD2. With V trimmed by 9 bases and J by 2 bases, 12 bases remained unmatched. The CDR3 runs 15 residues. Looked up from germline, CDR1 is LNHDA and CDR2 is SQIVND (reference sequence). The CDR3 region has the DNA TGTGCCAGCTGGGTGGCGGAGCGGGAGACCTACGAGCAGTACTTC. This gives the protein CASWVAERETYEQYF.

V and J are TRBV5-4 and TRBJ2-2; D is ambiguous. This CDR3 has 12 amino acids. V lost 6 bases, J lost 1 base, and 4 bases lay in between. The germline V gene has CDR1 SGHNT and CDR2 YYREEE (reference sequence). The CDR3 coding sequence is TGTGCCAGCAAACAGAACACCGGGGAGCTGTTTTTT. Translation gives CASKQNTGELFF.

The chain has TRBV5-4 and TRBJ2-1, with 11 bases identical to TRBD2. Germline-derived CDR1 and CDR2 are SGHNT and YYREEE (reference sequence). With 2 bases clipped from V and 2 bases from J, the junction kept 6 bases outside the gene matches. The CDR3 has 17 amino acids. The CDR3 nucleotides read TGTGCCAGCAGCTTCACTAGCGGGGGCCCCCCCTACAATGAGCAGTTCTTC. Encoded protein: CASSFTSGGPPYNEQFF.

The J gene is TRBJ2-2, the V gene TRBV19; no firm D call. The germline V and J ends were trimmed by 3 bases and 1 base, with 6 bases remaining between them. The germline V gene has CDR1 LNHDA and CDR2 SQIVND (reference sequence). The CDR3 has 14 amino acids. The CDR3 coding sequence is TGTGCCAGTAGTATTGGACGGAACACCGGGGAGCTGTTTTTT. This translates into CASSIGRNTGELFF.

The sample holds one count of this clone. The chain's CDR3 is CASTETGANVLTF. CDR3 coding DNA: TGTGCCAGCACCGAGACTGGGGCCAACGTCCTGACTTTC. The chain uses TRBV11-2 and TRBJ2-6; D unclear. The CDR3 is 13 amino acids. Trimming left V 7 bases short and J 2 bases short, with 6 bases between. CDR1 SGHAT and CDR2 FQNNGV come from the germline V gene.

The sample holds one count of this clone. This chain connects TRBV5-5 to TRBJ1-2; TRBD1 matches 7 bases. V was pared by 2 bases and J by 6 bases, with 13 bases of the junction left unmatched. The germline V gene has CDR1 SGHKS and CDR2 YYEKEE (reference sequence). The CDR3 length is 16 residues. The DNA for the CDR3 is TGTGCCAGCAGCTTATATTTAGACAGGGTAATTAATGGCTACACCTTC. It encodes CASSLYLDRVINGYTF. Supplemented by reference TRBV5-5 and TRBJ1-2, the full variable domain reads DAGVTQSPTHLIKTRGQQVTLRCSPISGHKSVSWYQQVLGQGPQFIFQYYEKEERGRGNFPDRFSARQFPNYSSELNVNALLLGDSALYLCASSLYLDRVINGYTFGSGTRLTVV.

The chain couples TRBV27 to TRBJ2-1; D not resolved. Trimming left V 7 bases short and J 8 bases short, with 15 bases between. This CDR3 is built from 13 residues. Germline loops: CDR1 MNHEY, CDR2 SMNVEV (reference sequence). CDR3 sequence (DNA): TGTGCCAGCACCCGATACTCGGGCGATGAGCAGTTCTTC. Translated: CASTRYSGDEQFF.

The chain has TRBV12-5 and TRBJ2-1, with D maybe TRBD2 (5 bases). From germline, CDR1 is LGHNT and CDR2 FRNRAP. The CDR3 loop spans 12 amino acids. The V and J ends lost 0 bases and 8 bases respectively, with 5 bases between them. The CDR3 protein is CASGLVSDEQFF. DNA of the CDR3: TGTGCTAGTGGTTTGGTTAGCGATGAGCAGTTCTTC. Looking up the rest from reference TRBV12-5 and TRBJ2-1 gives the full variable domain: DARVTQTPRHKVTEMGQEVTMRCQPILGHNTVFWYRQTMMQGLELLAYFRNRAPLDDSGMPKDRFSAEMPDATLATLKIQPSEPRDSAVYFCASGLVSDEQFFGPGTRLTVL.

The CDR3 DNA is TGTGCCAGCAGTTACGTGACACCCCCTAGCACAGATACGCAGTATTTT. It encodes CASSYVTPPSTDTQYF. J is TRBJ2-3 and V is TRBV6-5; no clear D. CDR3 size: 16 residues. Looked up from germline, CDR1 is MNHEY and CDR2 is SVGAGI. The germline V and J ends were trimmed by 2 bases and 0 bases, with 12 bases remaining between them.

In its sample, this clone was seen once. This rearrangement joins TRBV4-3 to TRBJ2-1; TRBD2 aligns across 8 bases. The germline CDR1 and CDR2 sequences are LGHNA and YSLEER. The CDR3 has 16 amino acids. V gave up 4 bases and J gave up 8 bases; unmatched junction bases: 13. The CDR3 sequence: CASSPRGSGGQDEQFF. The CDR3, as DNA: TGCGCCAGCAGCCCGAGAGGGAGCGGGGGTCAGGATGAGCAGTTCTTC.